This TCR beta chain was recorded in a study of vaccination effects on CD4 cells after COVID-19. Antigen-specific CD4+ T cells were expanded with viral peptide pools in the ViraFEST assay before sequencing. The culture ran for approximately 9 days before CD4+ T cells were isolated. Nobody among the vaccine recipients had prior SARS-CoV-2 infection (nucleocapsid antibodies were negative). A density of about 2.2 million PBMC per well was used; these cells were cultured with about 10 IU/ml IL-2 and roughly 10 ug/ml peptides. The authors exchanged half the medium for IL-2 medium on days 3 and 7. Data came from immunoSEQ multiplex PCR; TCRdb stores just in-frame clones and leaves some out. Of 50,000 or so clones listed, 75% to 80% are singletons. This clone was seen a handful of times. As yet, its antigen is unknown. Germline CDR1 MNHNY, CDR2 SVGAGI (reference sequence). The trim removed 1 base at V and 6 bases at J, leaving 2 bases unmatched. The CDR3 has 15 amino acids.

This sample comprised CD4+ T cells from PBMCs cultured with HCoV-OC43 spike peptides, obtained before COVID-19 vaccination. Noted subset: HCoV-OC43 spike overlapping peptide pool stimulation. The V gene is TRBV6-6, the J gene TRBJ1-6, with 8 bases fitting TRBD1. This sequence originates from a human donor who received a COVID-19 vaccine. The CDR3 sequence is CASSYWGQANSPLHF. The CDR3, as DNA: TGTGCCAGCAGTTACTGGGGACAGGCTAATTCACCCCTCCACTTT.